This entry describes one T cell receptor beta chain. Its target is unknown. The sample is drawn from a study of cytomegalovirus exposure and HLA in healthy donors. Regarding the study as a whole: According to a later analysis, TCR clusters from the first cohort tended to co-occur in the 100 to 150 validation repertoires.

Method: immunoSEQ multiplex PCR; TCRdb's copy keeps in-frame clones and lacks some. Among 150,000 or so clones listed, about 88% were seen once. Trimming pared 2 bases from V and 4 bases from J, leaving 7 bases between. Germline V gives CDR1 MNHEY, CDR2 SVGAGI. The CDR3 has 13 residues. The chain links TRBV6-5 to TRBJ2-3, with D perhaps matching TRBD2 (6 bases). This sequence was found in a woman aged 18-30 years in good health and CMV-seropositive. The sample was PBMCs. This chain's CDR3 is CASSYGEADTQYF. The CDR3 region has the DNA TGTGCCAGCAGTTACGGGGAGGCAGATACGCAGTATTTT.